Described below is a single T cell receptor beta chain sequence and its context. The sample is drawn from a study of blood T cell repertoires in COVID-19. Study as a whole: Whether acute or convalescent, the COVID-19 samples came from the United States, Italy and Spain.

The table came from immunoSEQ multiplex PCR; TCRdb's copy has only in-frame clones and leaves some out. The data contain roughly 260,000 clones, around 90% of them singletons. The CDR3 runs 11 residues. Trimming took 4 bases from V and 8 from J, leaving 9 bases between them. Germline loops: CDR1 SGDLS, CDR2 YYNGEE. The TCR was taken from a woman aged 45-65 years who had recovered from COVID-19. The J gene is TRBJ1-2, the V gene TRBV9; D unresolved. The sample was peripheral blood. CDR3 amino acids: CASSRPEGYTF. CDR3 in DNA: TGTGCCAGCAGCCGACCGGAGGGCTACACCTTC.